Listed below are T cell receptor beta chains from one sample, sequenced in a study of cytomegalovirus exposure and HLA in healthy donors. Clones were sequenced by immunoSEQ multiplex PCR, and TCRdb holds only the in-frame ones, with some missing. Of about 88,000 clones listed, 55% to 85% are singletons. Specimen: PBMCs. The receptor source for this set is a woman under 30 in good health and CMV-seropositive. Both conserved end residues are part of each CDR3. Fields, in order: clone size, V gene, D gene, J gene, CDR3 protein, CDR3 DNA. The D gene is left open where the match is weak. Expanded clones are given a class, and other clones once, few, many or no size at all.

-	TRBV4-1	-	TRBJ1-4	CASSTGQVGEKLFF	TGCGCCAGCAGTACAGGACAAGTTGGTGAAAAACTGTTTTTT
-	TRBV18	TRBD2	TRBJ2-7	CASSPGLAAFSYEQYF	TGTGCCAGCTCACCAGGGCTAGCGGCCTTCTCCTACGAGCAGTACTTC
-	TRBV7-9	TRBD1	TRBJ2-7	CASSTGQGEVHEQYF	TGTGCCAGCAGCACGGGACAGGGGGAAGTTCACGAGCAGTACTTC
once	TRBV5-4	TRBD2	TRBJ2-5	CASSPGTSGDPGETQYF	TGTGCCAGCAGCCCAGGGACTAGCGGGGATCCCGGGGAGACCCAGTACTTC
-	TRBV4-1	-	TRBJ1-1	CASSQEGGNTEAFF	TGCGCCAGCAGCCAAGAAGGAGGAAACACTGAAGCTTTCTTT
-	TRBV7-6	-	TRBJ1-5	CASSLSPPGGNSNQPQHF	TGTGCCAGCAGCTTAAGCCCCCCCGGCGGAAATAGCAATCAGCCCCAGCATTTT
-	TRBV20-1	-	TRBJ2-7	CSAPGSGRQYF	TGCAGTGCCCCGGGCTCCGGGAGGCAGTACTTC
-	TRBV5-4	-	TRBJ2-7	CASSSGGSYEQYF	TGTGCCAGCAGCTCAGGCGGGTCCTACGAGCAGTACTTC
-	TRBV6-1	-	TRBJ2-5	CASSMIRETQYF	TGTGCCAGCAGCATGATCAGAGAGACCCAGTACTTC
-	TRBV5-6	TRBD2	TRBJ2-7	CASRTLAGGTYEQYF	TGTGCCAGCAGGACGCTAGCGGGAGGGACCTACGAGCAGTACTTC
-	TRBV11-2	TRBD2	TRBJ2-1	CASSLVPPGLAGGRGFF	TGTGCCAGCAGCTTAGTCCCCCCGGGACTAGCGGGGGGGCGGGGGTTCTTC
-	TRBV7-2	-	TRBJ2-3	CASSLVRDTQYF	TGTGCCAGCAGCTTAGTGCGTGATACGCAGTATTTT
-	TRBV6-5	-	TRBJ1-6	CASSPNGGKNSPLHF	TGTGCCAGCAGCCCCAATGGGGGCAAGAATTCACCCCTCCACTTT
-	TRBV21-1	-	TRBJ2-7	CASSKAVGLAGYEQYF	TGTGCCAGCAGCAAAGCAGTGGGACTAGCGGGCTACGAGCAGTACTTC
-	TRBV10-3	TRBD1	TRBJ1-5	CASSRTGKGYQPQHF	TGTGCCAGCAGCCGGACAGGGAAGGGTTATCAGCCCCAGCATTTT
-	TRBV6-1	-	TRBJ1-4	CASRGVEVEKLFF	TGTGCCAGCCGCGGCGTTGAAGTTGAAAAACTGTTTTTT
-	TRBV6-5	-	TRBJ1-1	CASVGRSAFF	TGTGCCAGTGTAGGGAGGAGCGCTTTCTTT
-	TRBV27	-	TRBJ2-5	CASSSTWGVQETQYF	TGTGCCAGCAGTTCTACGTGGGGGGTTCAAGAGACCCAGTACTTC
few	TRBV7-6	-	TRBJ2-5	CASTISGGRSETQYF	TGTGCCAGCACCATATCAGGGGGGCGGTCAGAGACCCAGTACTTC
few	TRBV30	-	TRBJ1-5	CAWSEDFFSNQPQHF	TGTGCCTGGTCGGAGGATTTTTTTAGCAATCAGCCCCAGCATTTT
-	TRBV9	-	TRBJ2-5	CASSVVVGAQETQYF	TGTGCCAGCAGCGTAGTGGTGGGGGCCCAAGAGACCCAGTACTTC
-	TRBV29-1	TRBD1	TRBJ1-1	CSVDTGGDTEAFF	TGCAGCGTTGACACAGGGGGTGACACTGAAGCTTTCTTT
-	TRBV30	-	TRBJ2-7	CAWSPVSYEQYF	TGTGCCTGGAGCCCGGTCTCCTACGAGCAGTACTTC
-	TRBV4-3	-	TRBJ1-2	CASSQPGLGHTLSYTF	TGCGCCAGCAGCCAACCCGGCCTAGGACACACTTTAAGCTACACCTTC
-	TRBV5-1	-	TRBJ2-3	CASSLAGGTVTDTQYF	TGCGCCAGCAGCTTGGCAGGGGGGACAGTAACAGATACGCAGTATTTT
-	TRBV4-2	-	TRBJ1-2	CASSQGTKSDGSFHGYTF	TGTGCCAGCAGCCAAGGGACAAAGTCGGACGGGAGCTTTCATGGCTACACCTTC
-	TRBV4-3	TRBD2	TRBJ2-1	CASSPKAGGPAYNEQFF	TGCGCCAGCAGCCCGAAAGCGGGGGGGCCCGCTTACAATGAGCAGTTCTTC
-	TRBV7-8	-	TRBJ1-2	CASSLLLGAAYGYTF	TGTGCCAGCAGCTTACTTTTGGGGGCGGCCTATGGCTACACCTTC
-	TRBV7-3	TRBD2	TRBJ2-5	CASRPGLAPTQETQYF	TGTGCCAGCAGACCTGGACTAGCGCCTACCCAAGAGACCCAGTACTTC
few	TRBV6-5	TRBD1	TRBJ2-7	CATRDSFYGQYF	TGTGCCACCCGGGACAGTTTCTACGGGCAGTACTTC
once	TRBV5-1	TRBD2	TRBJ2-3	CASSNGGLAGLRTQYF	TGCGCCAGCAGCAATGGAGGACTAGCGGGGCTACGTACGCAGTATTTT
-	TRBV18	TRBD1	TRBJ1-5	CASSPLAGGHQPQHF	TGTGCCAGCTCACCACTGGCAGGGGGTCATCAGCCCCAGCATTTT
-	TRBV7-3	-	TRBJ2-7	CASSLFGSTAPYEQYF	TGTGCCAGCAGCCTATTCGGGTCGACAGCACCCTACGAGCAGTACTTC
-	TRBV4-1	-	TRBJ1-1	CASSLPGETEAFF	TGCGCCAGCAGCCTGCCCGGGGAAACTGAAGCTTTCTTT
-	TRBV12-5	-	TRBJ1-4	CASASGGYNEKLFF	TGTGCTAGTGCCTCGGGGGGCTATAATGAAAAACTGTTTTTT
-	TRBV27	TRBD1	TRBJ1-4	CASSLSRTGYNEKLFF	TGTGCCAGCAGTTTATCGCGGACAGGCTATAATGAAAAACTGTTTTTT
-	TRBV28	TRBD1	TRBJ1-5	CASSPTGGVSNQPQHF	TGTGCCAGCAGTCCGACAGGGGGCGTGAGCAATCAGCCCCAGCATTTT
-	TRBV7-9	TRBD1	TRBJ1-6	CSSSLHGTGVRSPLHF	TGTTCCAGCAGCCTCCACGGGACAGGGGTCCGTTCACCCCTCCACTTT
-	TRBV6-5	-	TRBJ2-7	CASSGRRNTYEQYF	TGTGCCAGCAGTGGGCGGAGGAACACCTACGAGCAGTACTTC
few	TRBV7-2	TRBD1	TRBJ1-6	CASTRDRDLTPLHF	TGTGCCAGCACCAGGGACAGGGACCTTACGCCCCTCCACTTT
-	TRBV4-2	-	TRBJ2-7	CASSQRSGSSYEQYF	TGTGCCAGCAGCCAACGCTCAGGAAGCTCCTACGAGCAGTACTTC
-	TRBV4-3	-	TRBJ2-7	CASSPNVGTNYEQYF	TGCGCCAGCAGCCCCAACGTAGGGACAAACTACGAGCAGTACTTC
-	TRBV2	-	TRBJ1-1	CASRGRGEAFF	TGTGCCAGCAGGGGGAGGGGGGAAGCTTTCTTT
-	TRBV7-3	TRBD2	TRBJ2-3	CASSSNRWTSGRVTDTQYF	TGTGCCAGCAGCTCAAACCGTTGGACTAGCGGGAGGGTCACAGATACGCAGTATTTT
-	TRBV2	TRBD2	TRBJ2-1	CASSDLTSGRNGEQFF	TGTGCCAGCAGTGACCTCACTAGCGGGAGGAACGGTGAGCAGTTCTTC
medium-sized	TRBV2	-	TRBJ1-1	CASTLGGATEAFF	TGTGCCAGCACCCTAGGGGGGGCCACTGAAGCTTTCTTT
-	TRBV27	TRBD1	TRBJ1-2	CASSFLGQGNYGYTF	TGTGCCAGCAGTTTTCTGGGACAGGGGAACTATGGCTACACCTTC
once	TRBV5-6	TRBD2	TRBJ2-2	CASSPLRLAGVRTGELFF	TGTGCCAGCAGCCCCCTGAGACTAGCGGGAGTGAGGACCGGGGAGCTGTTTTTT
few	TRBV6-1	TRBD1	TRBJ2-7	CASSEARTGAPYEQYF	TGTGCCAGCAGTGAAGCAAGGACAGGTGCCCCCTACGAGCAGTACTTC
-	TRBV29-1	TRBD1	TRBJ2-7	CSVKRDRGGYEQYF	TGCAGCGTGAAGAGGGACAGGGGAGGCTACGAGCAGTACTTC